The 20 T cell receptor beta chains below were found in one sample sequenced in a study of blood T cell repertoires in COVID-19 (dated by TCRdb to the early 2020s). The library was obtained by the immunoSEQ multiplex PCR assay. In its TCRdb copy, this immuneACCESS table keeps in-frame sequences only and misses some clones. Where compared with another copy, unresolved V genes explain less than half of these, and the others have no known cause. For this sample there are around 200,000 clones; 80% to 90% appear just once. The top ten clonotypes cover roughly 3% of the sample. Material for sequencing was peripheral blood. The receptors derive from a man in his 60s with acute or convalescent COVID-19.

This chain uses TRBV5-1 with TRBJ1-6; D is undetermined. V shed 0 bases and J shed 0 bases, with 7 bases lying between them. Germline V gene data show CDR1 as SGHRS and CDR2 as YFSETQ. There are 16 residues in the CDR3. CDR3 loop: CASSLEPSSYNSPLHF. The CDR3 DNA is TGCGCCAGCAGCTTGGAACCGAGCTCCTATAATTCACCCCTCCACTTT.

The V call is TRBV28, the J call TRBJ2-7; 9 bases are shared with TRBD2. Germline V CDR1 and CDR2: MDHEN, SYDVKM. The CDR3 is made up of 14 amino acids. V lost 5 bases and J lost 3; bases outside the gene matches: 5. CDR3 amino acids: CASSPATSGYEQYF. CDR3 DNA: TGTGCCAGCAGTCCTGCGACTAGCGGCTACGAGCAGTACTTC.

The chain combines TRBV30 with TRBJ1-6; TRBD1 agrees at 11 bases. The length of the CDR3 is 16 residues. Germline V lookup: CDR1 GTSNPN, CDR2 SVGIG (reference sequence). V trimming: 3 bases; J trimming: 9 bases; junction bases outside the gene matches: 10. CDR3 nucleotides: TGTGCCTGGAGACAGTCCGGGACAGGGGGAGGTTCACCCCTCCACTTT. Translating it yields CAWRQSGTGGGSPLHF.

The chain recombines TRBV12-3 or TRBV12-4 with TRBJ1-2; no clear D. Trimming left V 3 bases short and J 7 bases short, with 12 bases between. The CDR3 covers 13 residues. The CDR3, as DNA: TGTGCCAGCAGTTTCGAGGCTTCGGGTGGCTACACCTTC. The encoded protein is CASSFEASGGYTF.

The chain uses TRBV7-2 and TRBJ2-5, with 7 bases that match TRBD2. Unmatched junction bases numbered 7, after V lost 4 bases and J lost 2 bases. Germline CDR1 SGHTA, CDR2 FQGNSA. The length of the CDR3 is 15 residues. The CDR3 DNA is TGTGCCAGCAGCTCCTACCTCGGGGGGCAAGAGACCCAGTACTTC. This gives the protein CASSSYLGGQETQYF.

This clone occurred many times. J is TRBJ2-1 and V is TRBV6-5; D is ambiguous. The CDR3 length is 11 residues. Germline-derived CDR1 and CDR2 are MNHEY and SVGAGI. V lost 6 bases to trimming and J lost 5 bases, with 5 bases between them. DNA for the CDR3: TGTGCCAGCAGCCTCCACAATGAGCAGTTCTTC. As protein: CASSLHNEQFF.

This rearrangement joins TRBV4-1 to TRBJ2-7; 10 positions agree with TRBD1. The germline V gene encodes CDR1 MGHRA and CDR2 YSYEKL. The CDR3 spans 16 residues. V gave up 1 base and J gave up 3 bases; unmatched junction bases: 6. The CDR3 DNA follows: TGCGCCAGCAGCCAAGGTTCCGGGACAGGGGACTACGAGCAGTACTTC. Translated: CASSQGSGTGDYEQYF.

V gene TRBV4-3 combines with J gene TRBJ1-5; D is undetermined. Germline CDR1 LGHNA, CDR2 YSLEER. The V end was cut by 1 base, the J end by 2 bases, with 9 bases between. The CDR3 consists of 15 residues. Here the CDR3 reads CASSQVVRGNQPQHF. CDR3 DNA: TGCGCCAGCAGCCAAGTGGTACGGGGCAATCAGCCCCAGCATTTT.

This chain uses TRBV7-9 with TRBJ2-7, with 7 bases matching TRBD1. J gave up 3 bases and V 5 bases, and 10 bases lay outside the gene matches. The CDR3 has 15 amino acids. CDR1 and CDR2 (germline): SEHNR, FQNEAQ (reference sequence). CDR3 loop: CASSPRGQYNYEQYF. CDR3 in DNA: TGTGCCAGCAGCCCCAGGGGACAGTATAACTACGAGCAGTACTTC.

The chain links TRBV7-9 to TRBJ2-1, with 8 bases identical to TRBD1. The CDR3 runs 15 residues. Germline-derived CDR1 and CDR2 are SEHNR and FQNEAQ (reference sequence). V dropped 5 bases and J dropped 9; count of bases not matched to a gene: 12. For the CDR3, the DNA is TGTGCCAGCAGCCCCCGGGACAGGAGGTGGGGTGAGCAGTTCTTC. This gives the protein CASSPRDRRWGEQFF.

The chain carries TRBV5-1 and TRBJ2-7; no firm D call. Germline CDR1 is SGHRS and CDR2 is YFSETQ. Trimming cost V 4 bases and J 1 base, with 15 bases left between them. This CDR3 has 15 residues. The CDR3 DNA is TGCGCCAGCAGCCTTTTTCAGGCTGGGTCCTACGAGCAGTACTTC. This translates into CASSLFQAGSYEQYF.

This clone was observed once. The gene calls are TRBV6-5 and TRBJ2-7; 8 bases align to TRBD1. Unmatched junction bases numbered 6, after V lost 4 bases and J lost 7 bases. The CDR3 has 13 residues. CDR1 and CDR2 (germline): MNHEY, SVGAGI. The CDR3 nucleotides read TGTGCCAGCAGTTGGACAGGGAAGGCGGAGCAGTACTTC. Translated, it gives CASSWTGKAEQYF.

DNA for the CDR3: TGTGCCAGCTCGCTCGGGTTTCAAGAGACCCAGTACTTC. Its protein product is CASSLGFQETQYF. V is TRBV9 and J is TRBJ2-5; unclear D gene. Germline CDR1 is SGDLS and CDR2 is YYNGEE. This CDR3 comprises 13 residues. Between the trimmed V and J ends, which lost 7 bases and 2 bases, there was a span of 12 bases.

The J gene is TRBJ2-1, the V gene TRBV19; 8 positions match TRBD2. This CDR3 is built from 14 residues. Germline CDR1 LNHDA, CDR2 SQIVND (reference sequence). V was pared by 1 base and J by 5 bases, with 1 base of the junction left unmatched. In nucleotides, the CDR3 is TGTGCCAGTAGTATAGTTAGCGGGAACAATGAGCAGTTCTTC. It translates to CASSIVSGNNEQFF.

The chain couples TRBV18 to TRBJ1-1; D gene ambiguous. CDR3 length equals 13 residues. V lost 0 bases and J 10 bases, leaving 12 bases between the germline ends. Germline-derived CDR1 and CDR2 are KGHSH and LQKENI. In DNA, the CDR3 is TGTGCCAGCTCACCACCGCAGTTCCCGGGAGCTTTCTTT. Translating gives CASSPPQFPGAFF.

CDR3 loop: CASSASVPKNIQYF. The CDR3 nucleotides read TGTGCCAGCAGTGCATCAGTTCCCAAAAACATTCAGTACTTC. The rearrangement links TRBV2 to TRBJ2-4, with D hard to call. The CDR3 extends over 14 amino acids. Between the trimmed V and J ends, which lost 4 bases and 2 bases, there was a span of 9 bases. The germline CDR1 and CDR2 sequences are SNHLY and FYNNEI.

This sequence joins TRBV16 and TRBJ2-1, with 10 bases that match TRBD2. V shed 0 bases and J 1 base; nucleotides not matched to a gene: 3. CDR1 and CDR2 from the germline V gene are KGHSY and FQNENV. The CDR3 is 17 amino acids. DNA of the CDR3: TGTGCCAGCAGCCAATCAGGACTAGCGGAGTCCTACAATGAGCAGTTCTTC. It is translated as CASSQSGLAESYNEQFF.

The J gene is TRBJ2-7, the V gene TRBV7-8; 7 bases agree with TRBD2. V trimming: 5 bases; J trimming: 13 bases; junction bases outside the gene matches: 8. This CDR3 is built from 11 residues. Germline CDR1 is SGHVS and CDR2 is FQNEAQ. CDR3 in amino acids: CASSITSVAYF. The CDR3 DNA sequence: TGTGCCAGCAGCATCACTAGCGTGGCCTACTTC.

The chain employs TRBV28 and TRBJ1-2; tentatively, D is TRBD1 (6 bases). Trimming took 7 bases from V and 4 from J, leaving 19 bases between them. Per germline, CDR1 MDHEN and CDR2 SYDVKM. CDR3 length: 15 residues. The CDR3 spells CASTPWAGDGYGYTF. Written as DNA, the CDR3 is TGTGCCAGCACCCCCTGGGCAGGGGATGGCTATGGCTACACCTTC.

V usage is TRBV18 and J usage is TRBJ1-3; 9 bases align to TRBD1. The CDR3 contains 15 residues. Losses at the gene ends were 3 bases for V and 8 bases for J; bases not matched to a gene: 8. CDR1 and CDR2 (germline): KGHSH, LQKENI. CDR3 protein: CASSPQATGGDTIYF. The CDR3 DNA follows: TGTGCCAGCTCACCTCAGGCGACAGGGGGTGACACCATATATTTT. The full variable domain, in which reference TRBV18 and TRBJ1-3 provide the parts outside the CDR3, is NAGVMQNPRHLVRRRGQEARLRCSPMKGHSHVYWYRQLPEEGLKFMVYLQKENIIDESGMPKERFSAEFPKEGPSILRIQQVVRGDSAAYFCASSPQATGGDTIYFGEGSWLTVV.